One and the same sample provided the 15 T cell receptor beta chains below, sequenced in a study of blood T cell repertoires in COVID-19. This table comes from immunoSEQ multiplex PCR, and its TCRdb copy is limited to in-frame clones, with some not included. The table lists tens of thousands of clones, around 80% of them singletons. Input material: peripheral blood. The source is a human donor in a cohort sampled during active COVID-19.

This chain uses TRBV2 with TRBJ1-5; D is uncertain. This CDR3 is 13 amino acids long. Between the trimmed V and J ends, which lost 6 bases and 5 bases, there was a span of 11 bases. The germline CDR1 and CDR2 sequences are SNHLY and FYNNEI. CDR3 loop: CASRRRADQPQHF. DNA for the CDR3: TGTGCCAGCAGGCGGAGGGCGGATCAGCCCCAGCATTTT.

The chain joins TRBV2 to TRBJ2-3; TRBD1 matches at 10 bases. This CDR3 comprises 15 residues. V shed 4 bases and J 3 bases; nucleotides not matched to a gene: 4. The germline CDR1 and CDR2 sequences are SNHLY and FYNNEI. The CDR3, as DNA: TGTGCCAGCAGTGCGAGGACAGGGGGAACAGATACGCAGTATTTT. It specifies CASSARTGGTDTQYF. The variable domain in full, with the rest retrieved from reference TRBV2 and TRBJ2-3, is EPEVTQTPSHQVTQMGQEVILRCVPISNHLYFYWYRQILGQKVEFLVSFYNNEISEKSEIFDDQFSVERPDGSNFTLKIRSTKLEDSAMYFCASSARTGGTDTQYFGPGTRLTVL.

Here the CDR3 DNA reads TGCGCCAGCACCTCGGGACTAGCGGAAAATGAGCAGTTCTTC. It translates to CASTSGLAENEQFF. This chain joins TRBV5-1 and TRBJ2-1, with 11 bases matching TRBD2. Per the germline V gene, CDR1 is SGHRS and CDR2 is YFSETQ. The CDR3 is 14 residues long. V lost 6 bases and J lost 7; bases outside the gene matches: 6.

V is TRBV11-2 and J is TRBJ2-7, with D possibly TRBD2 on 5 matching bases. V was trimmed by 1 base and J by 3 bases, leaving 7 bases between them. Germline V CDR1 and CDR2: SGHAT, FQNNGV. The CDR3 sequence is 13 residues long. DNA of the CDR3: TGTGCCAGCAGCTTAGGAACTAGCTACGAGCAGTACTTC. This translates into CASSLGTSYEQYF.

The J gene is TRBJ1-6, the V gene TRBV11-2; D possibly corresponds to TRBD1 (6 bases). CDR3 size: 15 residues. V lost 4 bases and J lost 7, with 14 bases in between. Germline V gene data show CDR1 as SGHAT and CDR2 as FQNNGV. DNA for the CDR3: TGTGCCAGCAGCTCCTTAGGACAGCCGAATTCACCCCTCCACTTT. Translating it yields CASSSLGQPNSPLHF. Looking up the rest from reference TRBV11-2 and TRBJ1-6 gives the full variable domain: EAGVAQSPRYKIIEKRQSVAFWCNPISGHATLYWYQQILGQGPKLLIQFQNNGVVDDSQLPKDRFSAERLKGVDSTLKIQPAKLEDSAVYLCASSSLGQPNSPLHFGNGTRLTVT.

Many counts were recorded for this clone. This chain joins TRBV19 and TRBJ1-2; D remains ambiguous. The V and J ends lost 3 bases and 5 bases respectively, with 7 bases between them. Germline V gene data show CDR1 as LNHDA and CDR2 as SQIVND (reference sequence). This CDR3 spans 12 amino acids. The CDR3 spells CASSIRLYGYTF. For the CDR3, the DNA is TGTGCCAGTAGTATCAGACTTTATGGCTACACCTTC.

The CDR3 DNA reads TGTGCCACCAGGCACCCCACAGGGGGCGAGCAGTACTTC. Its translation is CATRHPTGGEQYF. J is TRBJ2-7 and V is TRBV15; 8 bases fit TRBD1. J was trimmed by 6 bases and V by 6 bases; bases with no gene match: 7. This CDR3 is built from 13 residues. CDR1 is LNHNV, CDR2 YYDKDF, per germline (reference sequence).

A few counts support this clone. The chain uses TRBV6-2 or TRBV6-3 and TRBJ1-1; possible D gene TRBD1, 5 bases. Per the germline V gene, CDR1 is MNHEY and CDR2 is SVGEGT. The CDR3 extends over 14 amino acids. V dropped 1 base and J dropped 4 bases, with 10 bases sitting between them. Here the CDR3 DNA reads TGTGCCAGCAGTTACTTTGCCACAGGCACTGAAGCTTTCTTT. Translation gives CASSYFATGTEAFF.

The rearrangement joins TRBV3-1 (or the pseudogene TRBV3-2) to TRBJ1-2; 7 bases map to TRBD1. Germline lookup yields CDR1 LGHDT and CDR2 YNNKEL (reference sequence). The CDR3 consists of 15 residues. With V trimmed by 4 bases and J by 5 bases, 10 bases remained unmatched. For the CDR3, the DNA is TGTGCCAGCAGCCCCCAAACAGGGGTTATTTATGGCTACACCTTC. Protein product: CASSPQTGVIYGYTF.

The gene calls are TRBV7-2 and TRBJ2-6, with no clear D. CDR1 and CDR2 from the germline V gene are SGHTA and FQGNSA. The V gene lost 4 bases and the J gene lost 0 bases, with 7 bases spanning the gap. This CDR3 is built from 15 residues. The CDR3 protein is CASSSSPSGANVLTF. CDR3 sequence (DNA): TGTGCCAGCAGCTCCTCTCCCTCTGGGGCCAACGTCCTGACTTTC.

V usage is TRBV4-3 and J usage is TRBJ1-1; perhaps TRBD1 as D (5 bases). This CDR3 comprises 15 residues. Germline V gene lookup returns CDR1 LGHNA and CDR2 YSLEER. Trimming removed 4 bases at V and 2 bases at J, with 14 bases between. CDR3 residues: CASSLSQDSNTEAFF. CDR3 coding DNA: TGCGCCAGCAGCCTAAGCCAAGACAGTAACACTGAAGCTTTCTTT.

The chain is built from TRBV4-2 and TRBJ2-5; a weak D match, TRBD1 (6 bases). The germline V and J ends were trimmed by 6 bases and 5 bases, with 13 bases remaining between them. CDR1 is LGHNA and CDR2 is YNFKEQ in the germline V gene. The CDR3 sequence is 13 residues long. CDR3 DNA: TGTGCCAGCAGTCCACAGGGAGCGGAGACCCAGTACTTC. This translates into CASSPQGAETQYF.

This rearrangement joins TRBV5-1 to TRBJ2-3; TRBD2 might be the D (5 bases). Germline V gives CDR1 SGHRS, CDR2 YFSETQ. CDR3 size: 15 residues. The V end was cut by 4 bases, the J end by 5 bases, with 17 bases between. The CDR3 loop is CASSDEGRWGDTQYF. The CDR3 region has the DNA TGCGCCAGCAGCGACGAGGGCCGCTGGGGAGATACGCAGTATTTT.

This chain connects TRBV7-9 to TRBJ2-7, with D maybe TRBD1 (6 bases). The length of the CDR3 is 15 residues. Germline V gives CDR1 SEHNR, CDR2 FQNEAQ (reference sequence). Deletions cut 3 bases from V and 3 bases from J, with 15 bases between. CDR3 nucleotide sequence: TGTGCCAGCAGCTTTCAGACAGGACCCCACTACGAGCAGTACTTC. As protein: CASSFQTGPHYEQYF.

The rearrangement uses TRBV5-6 and TRBJ1-6; D is possibly TRBD1 (5 bases). The CDR3 loop spans 16 amino acids. Germline V CDR1 and CDR2: SGHDT, YYEEEE. The V end was cut by 3 bases, the J end by 7 bases, with 17 bases between. CDR3 in amino acids: CASSSVRVSGNSPLHF. In DNA, the CDR3 is TGTGCCAGCAGCTCCGTAAGGGTCTCAGGGAATTCACCCCTCCACTTT.